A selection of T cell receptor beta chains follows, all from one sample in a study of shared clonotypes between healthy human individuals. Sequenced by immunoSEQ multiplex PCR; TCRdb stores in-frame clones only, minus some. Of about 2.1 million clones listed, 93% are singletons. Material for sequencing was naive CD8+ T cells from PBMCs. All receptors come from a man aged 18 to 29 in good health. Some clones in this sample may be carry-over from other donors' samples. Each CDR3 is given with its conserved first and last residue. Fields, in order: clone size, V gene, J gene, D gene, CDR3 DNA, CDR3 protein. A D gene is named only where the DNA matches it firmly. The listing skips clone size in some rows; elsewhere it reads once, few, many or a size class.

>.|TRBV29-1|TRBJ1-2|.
TGCAGCGTTGATTACAGCAACTATGGCTACACCTTC
CSVDYSNYGYTF
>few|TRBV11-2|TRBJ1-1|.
TGTGCCAGCAGCTCGCGGACGCGGGGGATCACTGAAGCTTTCTTT
CASSSRTRGITEAFF
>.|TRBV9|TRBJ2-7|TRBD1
TGTGCCAGCAGCCAACAGGGGGTACCCACCTACGAGCAGTACTTC
CASSQQGVPTYEQYF
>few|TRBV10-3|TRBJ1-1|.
TGTGCCATCAGCGCAGGCGTGAACACTGAAGCTTTCTTT
CAISAGVNTEAFF
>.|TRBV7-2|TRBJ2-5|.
TGTGCCAGCAGCCAACCAGCACCAGGGGAGACCCAGTACTTC
CASSQPAPGETQYF
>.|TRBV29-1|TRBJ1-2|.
TGCAGCGTTGAGTCCAGGGAGAAGTATGGCTACACCTTC
CSVESREKYGYTF
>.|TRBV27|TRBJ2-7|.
TGTGCCAGCAGTTTATACGGGAGCTCCTACGAGCAGTACTTC
CASSLYGSSYEQYF
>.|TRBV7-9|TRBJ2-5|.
TGTGCCAGCAGCTTAGGTGGGGTAAAAGAGACCCAGTACTTC
CASSLGGVKETQYF
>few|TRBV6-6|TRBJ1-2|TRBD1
TGTGCCAGCAGTGCGGACAGGCGGGATGGCTACACCTTC
CASSADRRDGYTF
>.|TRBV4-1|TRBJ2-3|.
TGCGCCAGCGGGGGACTTGGGGGGATTACGCAGTATTTT
CASGGLGGITQYF
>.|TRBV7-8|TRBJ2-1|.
TGTGCCAGCAGCCAGACCGGGGGCAGAACCTACAATGAGCAGTTCTTC
CASSQTGGRTYNEQFF
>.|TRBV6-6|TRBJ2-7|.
TGTGCCAGCAGATCTGCGGGGCAGGACGAGCAGTACTTC
CASRSAGQDEQYF
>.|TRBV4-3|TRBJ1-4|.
TGCGCCAGCAGCCAAGATTCGACCGAACTACGTAATGAAAAACTGTTTTTT
CASSQDSTELRNEKLFF
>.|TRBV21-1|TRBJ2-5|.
TGTGCCAGCAGCTCCTTCCAGGGAGAACAAGAGACCCAGTACTTC
CASSSFQGEQETQYF
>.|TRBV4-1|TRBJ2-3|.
TGCGCCAGCAGCCAAGATCGGTTGGGCGTCCCTTTTTTT
CASSQDRLGVPFF
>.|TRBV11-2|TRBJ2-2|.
TGTGCCAGCAGGTCCCGGGAGTTTGAGTCTGGGGAGCTGTTTTTT
CASRSREFESGELFF
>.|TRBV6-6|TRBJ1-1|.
TGTGCCAGCGGCCCGGACAGAGGTAACACTGAAGCTTTCTTT
CASGPDRGNTEAFF
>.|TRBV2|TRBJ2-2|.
TGTGCCAAGGGACTCCCCACCGGGGAGCTGTTTTTT
CAKGLPTGELFF
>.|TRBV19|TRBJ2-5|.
TGTGCCAGTAGTGGCAGAACGTTGGCCGGAGAGACCCAGTACTTC
CASSGRTLAGETQYF
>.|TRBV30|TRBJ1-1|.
TGTGCCTGGAGCCCAGGTGACACTGAAGCTTTCTTT
CAWSPGDTEAFF
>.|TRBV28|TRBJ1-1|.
TGTGCCAGCATTACGAGGGGTACTGAAGCTTTCTTT
CASITRGTEAFF
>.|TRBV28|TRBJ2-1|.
TGTGCCAGCAGGGATAGTTTGCTTATGGATGAGCAGTTCTTC
CASRDSLLMDEQFF
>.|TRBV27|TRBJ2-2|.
TGTGCCAGCAGTTTTTTAGTACCCGGGGAGCTGTTTTTT
CASSFLVPGELFF
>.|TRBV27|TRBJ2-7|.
TGTGCCAGCAGTTGGTCTAGTAGTAGTGGCGAGCAGTACTTC
CASSWSSSSGEQYF
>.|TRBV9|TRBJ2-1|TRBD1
TGTGCCAGCAGCTATGGGACAGGCAATGAGCAGTTCTTC
CASSYGTGNEQFF
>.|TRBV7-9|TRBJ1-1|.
TGTGCCAGCAGCTTAGGAGGGAGGGACACTGAAGCTTTCTTT
CASSLGGRDTEAFF
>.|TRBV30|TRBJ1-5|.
TGTGCCTGCCTCTGGTGCAGGCGGGACGAATATAGCAATCAGCCCCAGCATTTT
CACLWCRRDEYSNQPQHF
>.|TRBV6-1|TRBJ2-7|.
TGTGCCAGCAGGCCGGTTGGGACAATTACCTACGAGCAGTACTTC
CASRPVGTITYEQYF
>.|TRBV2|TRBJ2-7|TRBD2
TGTGCCAGCAGTGGAGCGGGAGGTGTGAACGAGCAGTACTTC
CASSGAGGVNEQYF
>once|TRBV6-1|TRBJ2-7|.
TGTGCCAGCAGCCCCACTCGACGGGCCGAGCAGTACTTC
CASSPTRRAEQYF
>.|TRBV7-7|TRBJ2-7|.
TGTGCCAGCAGCTTATCTTTGCGGTACGAGCAGTACTTC
CASSLSLRYEQYF
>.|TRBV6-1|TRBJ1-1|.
TGTGCCAGCAGTGAGGGACTGATTGAAGCTTTCTTT
CASSEGLIEAFF
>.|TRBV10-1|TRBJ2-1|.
TGCGCCAGCAGTGAGCCAACAGGGCCCTACTACAATGAGCAGTTCTTC
CASSEPTGPYYNEQFF
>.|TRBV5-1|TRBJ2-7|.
TGCGCCAGCAGCCACGAATTGGACTCACGGTACGAGCAGTACTTC
CASSHELDSRYEQYF
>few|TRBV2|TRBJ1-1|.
TGTGCCAGCAGTCTCCCGGGCCCGAGAGAAGCTTTCTTT
CASSLPGPREAFF
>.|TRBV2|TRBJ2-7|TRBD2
TGTGCCAGCAGTGGGGTAGGTAGCGGGAGGACCTACGAGCAGTACTTC
CASSGVGSGRTYEQYF
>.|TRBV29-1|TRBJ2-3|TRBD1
TGCAGCGTTGGGAACAGGGGAAGCACAGATACGCAGTATTTT
CSVGNRGSTDTQYF
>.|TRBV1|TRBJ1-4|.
TGCACCAGCAGCCAAGATCCCCCGGGCTTGGATAATGAAAAACTGTTTTTT
CTSSQDPPGLDNEKLFF
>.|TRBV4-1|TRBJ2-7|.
TGCGCCAGCAGCCAAGATGCCGGCTTGTACGAGCAGTACTTC
CASSQDAGLYEQYF
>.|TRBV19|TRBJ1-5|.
TGTGCCAGTAGTATAAGGGGGGGCAATCAGCCCCAGCATTTT
CASSIRGGNQPQHF
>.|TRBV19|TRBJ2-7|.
TGTGCCAGTAGTAAGGCAGAGACGTCCGAGCAGTACTTC
CASSKAETSEQYF
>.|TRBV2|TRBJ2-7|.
TGTGCCAGCAAGGGAGCCTACGAGCAGTACTTC
CASKGAYEQYF
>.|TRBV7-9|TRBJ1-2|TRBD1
TGTGCCAGCAGCTTTCCGGGACAGGGGGCGAACTATGGCTACACCTTC
CASSFPGQGANYGYTF
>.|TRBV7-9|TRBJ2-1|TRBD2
TGTGCCAGCAGCCTTGGACTAGCTGGGCATGAGCAGTTCTTC
CASSLGLAGHEQFF
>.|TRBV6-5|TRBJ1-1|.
TGTGCCAGCAGTTACAGGGAGGGTCTGCGACGTGAAGCTTTCTTT
CASSYREGLRREAFF
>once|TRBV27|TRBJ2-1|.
TGTGCCAGCAGTTTCGGGGTTCTAGTAAATGAGCAGTTCTTC
CASSFGVLVNEQFF
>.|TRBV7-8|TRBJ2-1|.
TGTGCCAGCAGCTCCCGGGAGAGCTCCTACAATGAGCAGTTCTTC
CASSSRESSYNEQFF
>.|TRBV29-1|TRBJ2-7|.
TGCAGCGCCGCCGGGTCAGGTACCTACGAGCAGTACTTC
CSAAGSGTYEQYF
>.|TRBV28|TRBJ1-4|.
TGTGCCAGCAGTTTCAGGGGCGGGAACGAGGAAAAACTGTTTTTT
CASSFRGGNEEKLFF
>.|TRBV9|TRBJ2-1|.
TGTGCCAGCACCAGGGGGGGAGGGCCGTCCTACAATGAGCAGTTCTTC
CASTRGGGPSYNEQFF
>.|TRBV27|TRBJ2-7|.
TGTGCCAGCAGTTCCTATAAAGGGGCCTACGAGCAGTACTTC
CASSSYKGAYEQYF
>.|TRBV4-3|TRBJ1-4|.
TGCGCCAGCTCCTGGGGTGGTGAAAAACTGTTTTTT
CASSWGGEKLFF
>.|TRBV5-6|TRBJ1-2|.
TGTGCCAGCAGCTTGGGAGGGGATCCGTACTATGGCTACACCTTC
CASSLGGDPYYGYTF
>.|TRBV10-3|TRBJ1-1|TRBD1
TGTGCCATCAGTGCCATCAGAGACAGGGGCGAGACTGAAGCTTTCTTT
CAISAIRDRGETEAFF
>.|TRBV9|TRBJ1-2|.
TGTGCCAGCAGCGCCGCCCTAGTAGGCTACACCTTC
CASSAALVGYTF
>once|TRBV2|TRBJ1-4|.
TGTGCCAGCAGTGAGGACAGCCGGGTCTGGGGAAAACTGTTTTTT
CASSEDSRVWGKLFF
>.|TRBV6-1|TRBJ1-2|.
TGTGCCAGCAGGCAGGGTAGCTACACCTTC
CASRQGSYTF
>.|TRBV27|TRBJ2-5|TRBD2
TGTGCCAGCAGTTTAGGTGCGGGAGGGGGCCAGACCCAGTACTTC
CASSLGAGGGQTQYF
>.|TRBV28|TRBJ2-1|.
TGTGCCAGCAGACTCACCACTCTCCCCGACAATGAGCAGTTCTTC
CASRLTTLPDNEQFF
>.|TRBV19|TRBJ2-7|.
TGTGCCAGTAGTCCCATAGGGGGGGACTTACCTCCCTACGAGCAGTACTTC
CASSPIGGDLPPYEQYF